The rows below give T cell receptor beta chains drawn from one sample of a study of CD8 T cells in Susac syndrome. From the immunoSEQ multiplex PCR reads, TCRdb called clonotypes with MiXCR, one entry per CDR3 protein. The repertoire holds some 130,000 distinct CDR3 sequences, with approximately 95% as singletons. The source material was CD8+ T cells from PBMCs. The receptors here all came from a human donor with Susac syndrome. CDR3s leave out the opening cysteine and the closing phenylalanine or tryptophan. The order of the fields is V gene, J gene, CDR3 protein.

TRBV27	TRBJ2-7	ACSFGLPRGEQY
TRBV15	TRBJ2-2	ATSSDRGPSNTGELF
TRBV12-3/TRBV12-4	TRBJ2-1	ASSLLKGTEQF
TRBV24-1	TRBJ2-2	ATSDQAAGELF
TRBV4-1	TRBJ1-1	ASSQAATQNTEAF
TRBV4-1	TRBJ2-3	ASSQTGFADTQY
TRBV7-3	TRBJ1-3	ASSLKSSGNTIY
TRBV20-1	TRBJ2-2	SANSGASGELF
TRBV9	TRBJ2-7	ASSATGGSYEQY
TRBV12-3/TRBV12-4	TRBJ2-1	ASSPLGILNEQF
TRBV5-6	TRBJ2-1	ASTGTRSLNEQF
TRBV7-3	TRBJ2-1	ASSTHPWGTSGSDEQF
TRBV28	TRBJ2-3	ASSLRSGGSADTQY
TRBV13	TRBJ2-2	ASSTSTTAHSGELF
TRBV20-1	TRBJ2-7	SARAQTTPSYEQY
TRBV6-5	TRBJ2-7	ASSYSAGQGVATGSYEQY
TRBV10-3	TRBJ1-1	AISGMGLEAF
TRBV29-1	TRBJ2-1	SVEPPRTRGLGEQF
TRBV13	TRBJ2-7	ASSFSGDSSYEQY
TRBV9	TRBJ1-1	ASSVGGGRVSTEAF
TRBV2	TRBJ2-5	ASLPGQLQETQY
TRBV30	TRBJ1-2	AWSRLTIVGYGYT
TRBV21-1	TRBJ2-1	ASSKGKGFEQF
TRBV2	TRBJ2-7	ASRDSQEAYEQY
TRBV5-1	TRBJ1-1	ASSFRGQENTEAF